These 22 T cell receptor beta chains were sequenced from one sample in a study of blood T cell repertoires in COVID-19. Produced via immunoSEQ multiplex PCR; TCRdb's table is partial and in-frame only. The sample has over 85,000 clones; about 72% are singletons. The sequenced material came from peripheral blood. These TCRs come from a woman aged 60 to 75 with acute or convalescent COVID-19.

This chain connects TRBV2 to TRBJ1-1, with D maybe TRBD1 (5 bases). Germline loops: CDR1 SNHLY, CDR2 FYNNEI. This CDR3 is built from 18 residues. Trimming shortened V by 7 bases and J by 1 base, and 25 bases separated the two germline ends. The CDR3 reads CASTPWGRQVRGNTEAFF. The CDR3 DNA reads TGTGCCAGCACCCCTTGGGGCCGGCAGGTCCGTGGGAACACTGAAGCTTTCTTT.

The rearrangement links TRBV7-6 to TRBJ1-1; D is possibly TRBD1 (6 bases). Germline V CDR1 and CDR2: SGHVS, FNYEAQ. The V gene lost 5 bases and the J gene lost 4 bases, with 26 bases spanning the gap. The length of the CDR3 is 18 residues. CDR3 residues: CASSPTSGQTSEGTEAFF. Written as DNA, the CDR3 is TGTGCCAGCAGCCCCACCTCGGGACAAACCTCAGAAGGCACTGAAGCTTTCTTT.

J is TRBJ1-1 and V is TRBV10-3; TRBD1 aligns across 9 bases. The CDR3 length is 13 residues. Germline V gives CDR1 ENHRY, CDR2 SYGVKD. V was clipped by 10 bases and J by 2 bases; unmatched bases: 5. CDR3 in DNA: TGTGCCACCGGACAGGGGTTAAACACTGAAGCTTTCTTT. Amino acids: CATGQGLNTEAFF.

The chain employs TRBV7-9 and TRBJ2-7, with TRBD1 identical over 9 bases. The ends lost 7 bases at V and 4 bases at J; junction bases unmatched: 8. The CDR3 extends over 14 amino acids. CDR1 is SEHNR and CDR2 is FQNEAQ in the germline V gene (reference sequence). CDR3 nucleotides: TGTGCCAGCACCCGCTCGGACAGGGGTTACGAGCAGTACTTC. Amino acids: CASTRSDRGYEQYF. The complete variable domain, with remaining parts taken from reference TRBV7-9 and TRBJ2-7, reads DTGVSQNPRHKITKRGQNVTFRCDPISEHNRLYWYRQTLGQGPEFLTYFQNEAQLEKSRLLSDRFSAERPKGSFSTLEIQRTEQGDSAMYLCASTRSDRGYEQYFGPGTRLTVT.

V usage is TRBV28 and J usage is TRBJ1-5, with D perhaps matching TRBD1 (6 bases). CDR3 size: 17 residues. V lost 6 bases, J lost 0 bases, and 18 bases lay in between. Germline assignment: CDR1 MDHEN and CDR2 SYDVKM. The CDR3 sequence: CASSSLQGRYSNQPQHF. The CDR3 region has the DNA TGTGCCAGCAGCTCACTACAGGGCCGCTATAGCAATCAGCCCCAGCATTTT.

This clone has a single count. The J gene is TRBJ1-1, the V gene TRBV29-1; no clear D gene. CDR3 length: 11 residues. The V end was cut by 8 bases, the J end by 5 bases, with 12 bases between. Germline assignment: CDR1 SQVTM and CDR2 ANQGSEA. This CDR3 reads CSIGLQTEAFF. The CDR3 DNA follows: TGCAGCATTGGGTTACAAACTGAAGCTTTCTTT.

V is TRBV10-3 and J is TRBJ1-6, with TRBD1 matching over 10 bases. After removal of 5 bases from V and 10 bases from J, the junction contained 5 bases not matched to a gene. CDR1 ENHRY and CDR2 SYGVKD come from the germline V gene. This CDR3 contains 14 residues. The CDR3 sequence is CAISPTGGDSPLHF. The CDR3 region has the DNA TGTGCCATCAGTCCGACAGGGGGCGACTCACCCCTCCACTTT.

The chain recombines TRBV15 with TRBJ1-5, with 9 bases that match TRBD1. The CDR3 runs to 15 residues. CDR1 is LNHNV and CDR2 is YYDKDF in the germline V gene (reference sequence). Germline trimming cut 8 bases from V and 0 bases from J; bases unmatched to any gene: 5. For the CDR3, the DNA is TGTGCCACCGGGACAGGGTCATATAGCAATCAGCCCCAGCATTTT. Its protein is CATGTGSYSNQPQHF.

V and J are TRBV5-1 and TRBJ2-3; the match to TRBD1 covers 7 bases. The V segment lost 2 bases and the J segment 5 bases; nucleotides outside the gene matches: 2. The CDR3 totals 13 residues. In germline, CDR1 is SGHRS, CDR2 YFSETQ. The CDR3 DNA sequence: TGCGCCAGCAGCTTTGGACAGGAAGATACGCAGTATTTT. This codes for CASSFGQEDTQYF.

This rearrangement joins TRBV28 to TRBJ1-1, with D possibly matching TRBD1 (6 bases). The ends were cut back, 1 base at V and 3 bases at J, with 15 bases in the middle. The CDR3 length is 16 residues. CDR1 and CDR2 from the germline V gene are MDHEN and SYDVKM. CDR3 sequence (DNA): TGTGCCAGCAGTTTATTTCCAGGGGCCGGGGACACTGAAGCTTTCTTT. Translated: CASSLFPGAGDTEAFF. The full variable domain, its missing parts supplied by reference TRBV28 and TRBJ1-1, is DVKVTQSSRYLVKRTGEKVFLECVQDMDHENMFWYRQDPGLGLRLIYFSYDVKMKEKGDIPEGYSVSREKKERFSLILESASTNQTSMYLCASSLFPGAGDTEAFFGQGTRLTVV.

This clone was recorded only once. J is TRBJ2-1 and V is TRBV18; maybe TRBD1 (6 bases). V lost 4 bases to trimming and J lost 7 bases, with 17 bases between them. Germline CDR1 reads KGHSH; CDR2 reads LQKENI. This CDR3 is 15 amino acids long. The CDR3 protein is CASSRRTAGWNEQFF. The CDR3 DNA follows: TGTGCCAGCTCACGACGGACAGCTGGATGGAATGAGCAGTTCTTC.

In its sample, this clone was seen once. The V and J genes are TRBV5-8 and TRBJ1-5; the match to TRBD1 covers 7 bases. Trimming took 0 bases from V and 5 from J; bases not matched to a gene: 2. The CDR3 has 14 amino acids. CDR1 is SGHTS, CDR2 YDEGEE, per germline. CDR3 sequence reads: CASSLVRGYQPQHF. CDR3 sequence (DNA): TGTGCCAGCAGCTTGGTCAGGGGGTATCAGCCCCAGCATTTT.

The rearrangement links TRBV5-1 to TRBJ2-5, with D unresolved. The CDR3 totals 14 residues. The V and J ends lost 0 bases and 3 bases respectively, with 9 bases between them. CDR1 is SGHRS, CDR2 YFSETQ, per germline. As DNA, the CDR3 is TGCGCCAGCAGCTTGGGGGTCAGGAAAGAGACCCAGTACTTC. This translates into CASSLGVRKETQYF.

V is TRBV29-1 and J is TRBJ2-7; 9 nucleotides agree with TRBD1. Looked up from germline, CDR1 is SQVTM and CDR2 is ANQGSEA. The V segment lost 4 bases and the J segment 4 bases; nucleotides outside the gene matches: 11. This CDR3 is built from 15 residues. The CDR3, as DNA: TGCAGCGTTGCTCCGGGACAGGGCCCTTCGTACGAGCAGTACTTC. It translates to CSVAPGQGPSYEQYF.

The chain combines TRBV3-1 (or the pseudogene TRBV3-2) with TRBJ1-1, with D possibly TRBD1 on 6 matching bases. The V end lost 2 bases, the J end lost 8 bases, and 18 bases lay between the germline ends. The CDR3 is made up of 15 amino acids. Germline V lookup: CDR1 LGHDT, CDR2 YNNKEL (reference sequence). CDR3 sequence reads: CASSQSSGVKVEAFF. Here the CDR3 DNA reads TGTGCCAGCAGCCAAAGCTCAGGGGTAAAGGTCGAAGCTTTCTTT.

The chain recombines TRBV28 with TRBJ1-2, with D perhaps matching TRBD1 (6 bases). The CDR3 is 12 residues long. V lost 5 bases to trimming and J lost 7 bases, with 11 bases between them. From germline, CDR1 is MDHEN and CDR2 SYDVKM. For the CDR3, the DNA is TGTGCCAGCAGTACAGGGTCTAGTGGCTACACCTTC. It specifies CASSTGSSGYTF.

This chain connects TRBV10-3 to TRBJ1-5; no firm D call. Germline loops: CDR1 ENHRY, CDR2 SYGVKD. This CDR3 is built from 14 residues. V was shortened by 3 bases and J by 9 bases, with 15 bases between the two germline ends. The CDR3 DNA is TGTGCCATCAGTGATATAAGCGGCCAGGTGCCCCAGCATTTT. Its protein is CAISDISGQVPQHF.

This chain uses TRBV5-3 with TRBJ2-1; TRBD1 might be the D (6 bases). TRBV5-3 is noted as an ORF with a role that remains uncertain. CDR3 length equals 15 residues. The germline V and J ends were trimmed by 4 bases and 0 bases, with 11 bases remaining between them. Here the CDR3 DNA reads TGTGCCAGAAGCGGGAACAGGGACTCCTACAATGAGCAGTTCTTC. Translated: CARSGNRDSYNEQFF.

This clone has a single count. The CDR3 spells CASNGDRGAEAFF. Written as DNA, the CDR3 is TGTGCCAGCAATGGGGACAGGGGAGCTGAAGCTTTCTTT. This chain joins TRBV2 and TRBJ1-1; TRBD1 matches 10 bases. Germline values: CDR1 SNHLY, CDR2 FYNNEI. The junction had 5 bases not matched to a gene; V was cut back by 7 bases and J by 6 bases. The CDR3 is made up of 13 amino acids.

The CDR3 DNA follows: TGCAGCGTTGGCGGGGGAGGGGGGCGGTACGAGCAGTACTTC. Translating gives CSVGGGGGRYEQYF. The chain links TRBV29-1 to TRBJ2-7, with D possibly being TRBD2 (7 bases). The germline V gene has CDR1 SQVTM and CDR2 ANQGSEA. The germline V and J ends were trimmed by 4 bases and 4 bases, with 17 bases remaining between them. This CDR3 is built from 14 residues.

J is TRBJ2-7 and V is TRBV10-3; no clear D. The germline V gene encodes CDR1 ENHRY and CDR2 SYGVKD. This CDR3 is 13 amino acids long. Trimming removed 7 bases from V and 2 bases from J, with 12 bases in between. CDR3 sequence reads: CAITPSGTYEQYF. The DNA of the CDR3 is TGTGCCATCACTCCCTCAGGAACCTACGAGCAGTACTTC.

J is TRBJ2-5 and V is TRBV9, with 11 positions matching TRBD2. Germline V CDR1 and CDR2: SGDLS, YYNGEE. The ends lost 2 bases at V and 5 bases at J; junction bases unmatched: 8. The CDR3 consists of 16 residues. The CDR3 spells CASSVLSGGARETQYF. As DNA, the CDR3 is TGTGCCAGCAGCGTCCTTAGCGGGGGGGCCCGGGAGACCCAGTACTTC. Full variable domain (outside the CDR3, taken from reference TRBV9 and TRBJ2-5): DSGVTQTPKHLITATGQRVTLRCSPRSGDLSVYWYQQSLDQGLQFLIQYYNGEERAKGNILERFSAQQFPDLHSELNLSSLELGDSALYFCASSVLSGGARETQYFGPGTRLLVL.